Below, 32 T cell receptor beta chains from the same sample are listed, as sequenced in a study of blood T cell repertoires in COVID-19. Profiling relied on immunoSEQ multiplex PCR, and the TCRdb table lists in-frame clones only, not all of them. The table records 150,000 to 200,000 clones, about 83% of them present only once. What was sequenced was peripheral blood. Receptors were obtained from a man aged 60 to 75 with acute or convalescent COVID-19.

This clone was detected only a few times. V gene TRBV14 combines with J gene TRBJ1-6; no clear D. The CDR3 totals 13 residues. Germline CDR1 SGHDN, CDR2 FVKESK. The germline V and J ends were trimmed by 4 bases and 9 bases, with 10 bases remaining between them. The CDR3 DNA sequence: TGTGCCAGCAGCCCCCTGTTCGGTTCACCCCTCCACTTT. Translated: CASSPLFGSPLHF.

This chain connects TRBV24-1 to TRBJ2-1; 10 bases fit TRBD1. The CDR3 is made up of 15 amino acids. V dropped 5 bases and J dropped 8; count of bases not matched to a gene: 8. Germline assignment: CDR1 KGHDR and CDR2 SFDVKD. The CDR3 DNA sequence: TGTGCCACCAGTGGACAGGGGGCTAGGATCTATGAGCAGTTCTTC. This gives the protein CATSGQGARIYEQFF.

The chain carries TRBV10-3 and TRBJ1-2, with 9 positions matching TRBD1. This CDR3 region has 15 residues. Germline V gene lookup returns CDR1 ENHRY and CDR2 SYGVKD. V gave up 5 bases and J gave up 6 bases; unmatched junction bases: 10. The CDR3 loop reads CAISLAGTGKDGYTF. For the CDR3, the DNA is TGTGCCATCAGTCTTGCCGGGACAGGGAAAGATGGCTACACCTTC.

The V gene is TRBV15, the J gene TRBJ2-7; tentative D call: TRBD2 (5 bases). Germline V gene data show CDR1 as LNHNV and CDR2 as YYDKDF (reference sequence). Trimming left V 0 bases short and J 7 bases short, with 16 bases between. The CDR3 consists of 15 residues. CDR3 loop: CATSRDLALLSEQYF. The CDR3 region has the DNA TGTGCCACCAGCAGAGATCTAGCACTCCTAAGTGAGCAGTACTTC.

This clone appeared a few times. The chain has TRBV7-8 and TRBJ1-4, with a possible D match to TRBD1 (5 bases). This CDR3 has 16 amino acids. Trimming left V 5 bases short and J 8 bases short, with 21 bases between. CDR1 SGHVS and CDR2 FQNEAQ come from the germline V gene. The CDR3 protein is CASSPRGVTEGEKLFF. In DNA, the CDR3 is TGTGCCAGCAGCCCCCGGGGGGTAACCGAGGGCGAAAAACTGTTTTTT.

The DNA for the CDR3 is TGCGCCAGCAGCCCCTCCCCAGGGGAGGGCAATGAGCAGTTCTTC. This encodes CASSPSPGEGNEQFF. The V gene is TRBV5-1, the J gene TRBJ2-1, with a tentative D call TRBD2 (7 bases). V gave up 4 bases and J gave up 6 bases, with 17 bases separating them. This CDR3 is built from 15 residues. CDR1 and CDR2 from the germline V gene are SGHRS and YFSETQ.

In its sample, this clone was seen once. The chain has TRBV29-1 and TRBJ2-7, with 7 bases lining up with TRBD1. Germline V gene lookup returns CDR1 SQVTM and CDR2 ANQGSEA. J lost 0 bases, V lost 1 base, and 9 bases had no gene match. The CDR3 covers 16 residues. This chain's CDR3 is CSVEVGGQVSSYEQYF. The CDR3 region has the DNA TGCAGCGTTGAAGTCGGTGGACAGGTCAGCTCCTACGAGCAGTACTTC.

The V call is TRBV11-2, the J call TRBJ1-3, with D maybe TRBD1 (5 bases). Trimming took 5 bases from V and 3 from J, leaving 20 bases between them. Germline V gene sequence: CDR1 SGHAT, CDR2 FQNNGV. CDR3 size: 17 residues. The CDR3 bases are TGTGCCAGCAGCCTGGGGAGGGGCCGTGTACGTGGAAACACCATATATTTT. Translating it yields CASSLGRGRVRGNTIYF.

The J gene is TRBJ1-2, the V gene TRBV28; D call uncertain. The germline V and J ends were trimmed by 5 bases and 1 base, with 8 bases remaining between them. The CDR3 consists of 13 residues. Germline V gene data show CDR1 as MDHEN and CDR2 as SYDVKM. The CDR3 protein is CASSGLNNYGYTF. CDR3 DNA sequence: TGTGCCAGCAGTGGCCTGAATAACTATGGCTACACCTTC.

In its sample, this clone was seen a few times. The chain carries TRBV29-1 and TRBJ2-7; 7 positions match TRBD1. J was trimmed by 0 bases and V by 6 bases; bases with no gene match: 5. The germline CDR1 and CDR2 sequences are SQVTM and ANQGSEA. The CDR3 length is 13 residues. This CDR3 reads CSVGQTHSYEQYF. DNA for the CDR3: TGCAGCGTGGGACAGACCCACTCCTACGAGCAGTACTTC.

The rearrangement joins TRBV10-1 to TRBJ2-7; D unclear. Deletions cut 3 bases from V and 5 bases from J, with 8 bases between. The CDR3 is 12 amino acids. Per the germline V gene, CDR1 is WNHNN and CDR2 is SYGVQD (reference sequence). The CDR3 region has the DNA TGCGCCAGCAGTGATACATTGCACGAGCAGTACTTC. It translates to CASSDTLHEQYF.

The V gene is TRBV5-4, the J gene TRBJ2-3, with D possibly TRBD2 on 6 matching bases. The CDR3 is 17 amino acids. V was shortened by 0 bases and J by 2 bases, with 16 bases between the two germline ends. Germline values: CDR1 SGHNT, CDR2 YYREEE (reference sequence). The chain's CDR3 is CASSLGPMAGYTDTQYF. The CDR3 DNA follows: TGTGCCAGCAGCTTGGGCCCAATGGCGGGGTACACAGATACGCAGTATTTT.

V gene TRBV14 combines with J gene TRBJ2-3; TRBD2 is a possible D gene (6 bases). Per germline, CDR1 SGHDN and CDR2 FVKESK. The CDR3 contains 15 residues. The V end lost 3 bases, the J end lost 7 bases, and 17 bases lay between the germline ends. Here the CDR3 reads CASSQAGRGSNTQYF. The CDR3 DNA is TGTGCCAGCAGCCAGGCGGGGCGAGGATCCAATACGCAGTATTTT.

This chain connects TRBV7-8 to TRBJ2-1; 7 nucleotides match TRBD2. The CDR3 totals 15 residues. V was pared by 5 bases and J by 2 bases, with 6 bases of the junction left unmatched. Germline loops: CDR1 SGHVS, CDR2 FQNEAQ. The CDR3, as DNA: TGTGCCAGCAGCCCCAGGGAGGGCGCCTACAATGAGCAGTTCTTC. Encoded protein: CASSPREGAYNEQFF.

The rearrangement uses TRBV6-5 and TRBJ2-3; 10 bases are shared with TRBD1. The ends lost 5 bases at V and 4 bases at J; junction bases unmatched: 6. CDR1 and CDR2 from the germline V gene are MNHEY and SVGAGI. The CDR3 extends over 15 amino acids. The CDR3 DNA is TGTGCCAGCAGTCCCCGACAGGGGGCCTCAGATACGCAGTATTTT. Amino acids: CASSPRQGASDTQYF.

The genes are TRBV4-1 and TRBJ2-5, with TRBD2 matching over 7 bases. The CDR3 extends over 14 amino acids. V was clipped by 0 bases and J by 5 bases; unmatched bases: 3. Germline lookup yields CDR1 MGHRA and CDR2 YSYEKL. The CDR3 bases are TGCGCCAGCAGCCAAGAACTAGCGAGGGAGACCCAGTACTTC. This encodes CASSQELARETQYF.

This clone was counted ten times or more. The genes are TRBV30 and TRBJ2-7; TRBD1 matches 8 bases. Looked up from germline, CDR1 is GTSNPN and CDR2 is SVGIG (reference sequence). The CDR3 is 14 amino acids. The V gene end was trimmed by 2 bases and the J gene end by 2 bases; junction bases not matched to a gene: 5. This CDR3 reads CAWSIPGGAYEQYF. In DNA, the CDR3 is TGTGCCTGGAGTATACCAGGGGGCGCCTACGAGCAGTACTTC.

This chain links TRBV5-6 with TRBJ2-2; the D gene is possibly TRBD1 (7 bases). CDR1 SGHDT and CDR2 YYEEEE come from the germline V gene. Trimming removed 4 bases from V and 0 bases from J, with 13 bases in between. CDR3 length equals 16 residues. The CDR3 DNA reads as TGTGCCAGCAGCCCCCAGGGGGGAGCGAACACCGGGGAGCTGTTTTTT. This translates into CASSPQGGANTGELFF.

This sequence joins TRBV5-1 and TRBJ1-5; 8 bases fit TRBD1. CDR3 length: 15 amino acids. Germline V gene data show CDR1 as SGHRS and CDR2 as YFSETQ. V lost 1 base to trimming and J lost 5 bases; unmatched junction nucleotides: 5. CDR3 nucleotide sequence: TGCGCCAGCAGCTTGAGTACAGGGGGTGATCAGCCCCAGCATTTT. It translates to CASSLSTGGDQPQHF. The complete variable domain, with remaining parts taken from reference TRBV5-1 and TRBJ1-5, reads KAGVTQTPRYLIKTRGQQVTLSCSPISGHRSVSWYQQTPGQGLQFLFEYFSETQRNKGNFPGRFSGRQFSNSRSEMNVSTLELGDSALYLCASSLSTGGDQPQHFGDGTRLSIL.

This chain joins TRBV10-3 and TRBJ2-7, with TRBD1 matching over 10 bases. The germline V gene has CDR1 ENHRY and CDR2 SYGVKD. The trim removed 9 bases at V and 5 bases at J, leaving 10 bases unmatched. The CDR3 has 14 residues. CDR3 in DNA: TGTGCCATGCGTAAGACAGGGGGCGAAAACGAGCAGTACTTC. It encodes CAMRKTGGENEQYF.

The chain carries TRBV18 and TRBJ2-4; D is unclear. The CDR3 has 15 amino acids. The germline gives CDR1 KGHSH, CDR2 LQKENI. The ends were cut back, 0 bases at V and 8 bases at J, with 14 bases in the middle. The DNA for the CDR3 is TGTGCCAGCTCACCACCGACCGGGTATGGTGACATTCAGTACTTC. Its translation is CASSPPTGYGDIQYF. Variable domain in full (rest from reference TRBV18 and TRBJ2-4): NAGVMQNPRHLVRRRGQEARLRCSPMKGHSHVYWYRQLPEEGLKFMVYLQKENIIDESGMPKERFSAEFPKEGPSILRIQQVVRGDSAAYFCASSPPTGYGDIQYFGAGTRLSVL.

This chain connects TRBV10-3 to TRBJ1-1; 8 nucleotides align to TRBD1. Germline assignment: CDR1 ENHRY and CDR2 SYGVKD. The CDR3 has 15 amino acids. V lost 2 bases, J lost 8 bases, and 10 bases stayed unmatched. CDR3 in amino acids: CAISEEPRGQVEAFF. The CDR3 DNA sequence: TGTGCCATCAGTGAGGAACCCAGGGGGCAGGTCGAAGCTTTCTTT.

The genes are TRBV29-1 and TRBJ2-3; tentative D call: TRBD2 (6 bases). V was pared by 6 bases and J by 10 bases, with 20 bases between. CDR1 and CDR2 (germline): SQVTM, ANQGSEA. The length of the CDR3 is 13 residues. CDR3 in DNA: TGCAGCGTCGGGGGTCAGGCGGGCAGCGCGCAGTATTTT. Amino acid sequence: CSVGGQAGSAQYF.

The chain links TRBV30 to TRBJ1-6, with D possibly matching TRBD1 (5 bases). Germline CDR1 and CDR2: GTSNPN and SVGIG (reference sequence). The CDR3 spans 13 residues. With 5 bases removed from V and 3 bases from J, the gap between germline ends came to 8 bases. CDR3 loop: CAWGDYYNSPLHF. CDR3 in DNA: TGTGCCTGGGGGGACTACTATAATTCACCCCTCCACTTT.

This chain connects TRBV19 to TRBJ1-2, with a tentative D call TRBD1 (5 bases). V was pared by 3 bases and J by 4 bases, with 15 bases between. Germline loops: CDR1 LNHDA, CDR2 SQIVND (reference sequence). The CDR3 covers 15 residues. The CDR3 region has the DNA TGTGCCAGTAGTATCCCTTGGGAGGGGACCTATGGCTACACCTTC. It is translated as CASSIPWEGTYGYTF.

The chain carries TRBV7-9 and TRBJ2-7; TRBD2 matches at 16 bases. This CDR3 is 17 amino acids long. The junction had 8 bases not matched to a gene; V was cut back by 5 bases and J by 4 bases. The germline CDR1 and CDR2 sequences are SEHNR and FQNEAQ (reference sequence). In nucleotides, the CDR3 is TGTGCCAGCAGCCCTTATGGGACTAGCGGGGGGGAGTACGAGCAGTACTTC. Protein product: CASSPYGTSGGEYEQYF.

The chain employs TRBV30 and TRBJ1-2, with D perhaps matching TRBD1 (5 bases). Germline-derived CDR1 and CDR2 are GTSNPN and SVGIG (reference sequence). V lost 0 bases, J lost 5 bases, and 16 bases lay in between. CDR3 length: 15 amino acids. The CDR3 is CAWSVGAGDLYGYTF. The CDR3 DNA sequence: TGTGCCTGGAGTGTAGGGGCAGGAGATTTATATGGCTACACCTTC.

V usage is TRBV3-1 (or the pseudogene TRBV3-2) and J usage is TRBJ1-5, with 9 bases that match TRBD1. The CDR3 contains 16 residues. CDR1 and CDR2 from the germline V gene are LGHDT and YNNKEL (reference sequence). The V segment lost 4 bases and the J segment 6 bases; nucleotides outside the gene matches: 10. CDR3 sequence: CASSPGQGTKGQPQHF. The CDR3 DNA reads TGTGCCAGCAGCCCGGGACAGGGTACAAAGGGTCAGCCCCAGCATTTT.

This chain connects TRBV30 to TRBJ2-7; 10 bases align to TRBD2. Losses at the gene ends were 4 bases for V and 6 bases for J; bases not matched to a gene: 9. There are 14 residues in the CDR3. Germline V CDR1 and CDR2: GTSNPN, SVGIG (reference sequence). As DNA, the CDR3 is TGTGCCTGGAAAGGTAGCGGGGGGCGTAGCGAGCAGTACTTC. Translated, it gives CAWKGSGGRSEQYF. Full variable domain (remainder filled in from reference TRBV30 and TRBJ2-7): SQTIHQWPATLVQPVGSPLSLECTVEGTSNPNLYWYRQAAGRGLQLLFYSVGIGQISSEVPQNLSASRPQDRQFILSSKKLLLSDSGFYLCAWKGSGGRSEQYFGPGTRLTVT.

The CDR3 DNA reads as TGTGCCTGGACACGGACAACTGGAAACACCATATATTTT. It encodes CAWTRTTGNTIYF. V gene TRBV30 combines with J gene TRBJ1-3; D is perhaps TRBD1 (5 bases). This CDR3 spans 13 amino acids. V lost 4 bases and J lost 2, with 9 bases in between. Germline assignment: CDR1 GTSNPN and CDR2 SVGIG (reference sequence).

The chain joins TRBV19 to TRBJ2-7; D is possibly TRBD1 (5 bases). Trimming removed 8 bases at V and 0 bases at J, with 11 bases between. Germline lookup yields CDR1 LNHDA and CDR2 SQIVND (reference sequence). This CDR3 is built from 13 residues. The CDR3 bases are TGTGCCAGTGAAAGCAGGGACTCCTACGAGCAGTACTTC. Protein: CASESRDSYEQYF.

Points on this clone: Other DNA sequences of this sample code for an identical CDR3. V and J are TRBV5-1 and TRBJ2-7; 10 bases map to TRBD1. The ends lost 2 bases at V and 3 bases at J; junction bases unmatched: 2. Germline V gene lookup returns CDR1 SGHRS and CDR2 YFSETQ. The CDR3 runs to 14 residues. In DNA form, the CDR3 reads TGCGCCAGCAGCTTTGGGACAGGGGACTACGAGCAGTACTTC. Translating gives CASSFGTGDYEQYF.